A single sample is the source of the 23 T cell receptor beta chains below, sequenced in a study of T cell responses to AZD1222 COVID-19 vaccine. Assay: immunoSEQ multiplex PCR; the TCRdb copy retains only in-frame clones and omits some. The table lists around 150,000 clones, about 93% of them singletons, with approximately 0.6% in the top ten. The specimen comprised peripheral blood, sampled on day 0 of AZD1222 vaccination. The source is an adult in good health.

This chain uses TRBV19 with TRBJ2-7; D is ambiguous. The CDR3 runs to 15 residues. V was trimmed by 5 bases and J by 7 bases, leaving 21 bases between them. Germline CDR1 and CDR2: LNHDA and SQIVND (reference sequence). CDR3 loop: CASSDPSTALREQYF. Here the CDR3 DNA reads TGTGCCAGTAGTGACCCCTCCACGGCGCTGAGGGAGCAGTACTTC.

The CDR3 reads CASSLGSQGNYGYTF. The DNA for the CDR3 is TGTGCCAGCTCACTCGGAAGTCAGGGGAACTATGGCTACACCTTC. V usage is TRBV18 and J usage is TRBJ1-2, with D possibly TRBD1 on 6 matching bases. Trimming took 4 bases from V and 2 from J, leaving 14 bases between them. The CDR3 has 15 amino acids. CDR1 is KGHSH and CDR2 is LQKENI in the germline V gene.

The chain carries TRBV19 and TRBJ1-2; 9 bases line up with TRBD1. CDR1 and CDR2 from the germline V gene are LNHDA and SQIVND (reference sequence). The CDR3 length is 17 residues. V gave up 3 bases and J gave up 7 bases; unmatched junction bases: 15. The CDR3 protein is CASSIYGQGYYMGGYTF. The DNA for the CDR3 is TGTGCCAGTAGTATTTACGGACAGGGGTACTACATGGGTGGCTACACCTTC.

The genes are TRBV10-1 and TRBJ2-7, with 10 positions matching TRBD2. CDR3 length equals 19 residues. Trimming took 6 bases from V and 6 from J; bases not matched to a gene: 23. The germline V gene encodes CDR1 WNHNN and CDR2 SYGVQD (reference sequence). The CDR3, as DNA: TGCGCCAGCAGCCACCCCCCCCCTCGGGAGGAGCGGGAGGGACGCGAGCAGTACTTC. It codes for CASSHPPPREEREGREQYF.

The chain employs TRBV7-8 and TRBJ2-7; 7 nucleotides align to TRBD1. J was trimmed by 5 bases and V by 5 bases; bases with no gene match: 12. The germline V gene encodes CDR1 SGHVS and CDR2 FQNEAQ. This CDR3 has 15 amino acids. CDR3 DNA: TGTGCCAGCAGCCTCGACAGGGCCCTCTGGAACGAGCAGTACTTC. Translation gives CASSLDRALWNEQYF.

The chain combines TRBV5-4 with TRBJ1-2, with a possible D match to TRBD1 (5 bases). With 5 bases removed from V and 2 bases from J, the gap between germline ends came to 10 bases. CDR3 size: 13 residues. Germline CDR1 SGHNT, CDR2 YYREEE (reference sequence). CDR3 in amino acids: CASSSDSNYGYTF. CDR3 nucleotide sequence: TGTGCCAGCAGTTCCGACAGCAACTATGGCTACACCTTC.

J is TRBJ2-2 and V is TRBV6-5, with 9 nucleotides matching TRBD1. The germline CDR1 and CDR2 sequences are MNHEY and SVGAGI. V trimming: 6 bases; J trimming: 6 bases; junction bases outside the gene matches: 8. This CDR3 is 15 amino acids long. The CDR3 sequence is CASSTGTGYAGELFF. Here the CDR3 DNA reads TGTGCCAGCAGCACCGGGACAGGGTATGCCGGGGAGCTGTTTTTT.

The V call is TRBV28, the J call TRBJ1-6, with 8 bases aligning to TRBD1. This CDR3 comprises 15 residues. Looked up from germline, CDR1 is MDHEN and CDR2 is SYDVKM. Trimming cost V 5 bases and J 9 bases; bases outside gene matches: 9. Here the CDR3 DNA reads TGTGCCAGCAGTCTGACACAGGGGGAAGGTTCACCCCTCCACTTT. Translated: CASSLTQGEGSPLHF. The whole variable domain, filled in from reference TRBV28 and TRBJ1-6, reads DVKVTQSSRYLVKRTGEKVFLECVQDMDHENMFWYRQDPGLGLRLIYFSYDVKMKEKGDIPEGYSVSREKKERFSLILESASTNQTSMYLCASSLTQGEGSPLHFGNGTRLTVT.

The chain combines TRBV6-6 with TRBJ1-5; the D gene is possibly TRBD1 (5 bases). The germline V and J ends were trimmed by 0 bases and 7 bases, with 10 bases remaining between them. The V gene's germline CDR1 is MNHNY and CDR2 SVGAGI (reference sequence). The CDR3 contains 14 residues. The CDR3 sequence: CASSYSGGYQPQHF. The CDR3 nucleotides are TGTGCCAGCAGTTACTCCGGGGGGTACCAGCCCCAGCATTTT.

V gene TRBV28 combines with J gene TRBJ2-5, with a tentative D call TRBD1 (6 bases). CDR3 length: 16 amino acids. V was trimmed by 2 bases and J by 5 bases, leaving 18 bases between them. Per the germline V gene, CDR1 is MDHEN and CDR2 is SYDVKM. Here the CDR3 reads CASSLIRRRGNETQYF. CDR3 bases: TGTGCCAGCAGTTTAATACGCCGAAGGGGGAACGAGACCCAGTACTTC.

This chain links TRBV5-1 with TRBJ1-1; maybe TRBD1 (6 bases). The V end lost 1 base, the J end lost 10 bases, and 14 bases lay between the germline ends. In germline, CDR1 is SGHRS, CDR2 YFSETQ. CDR3 length: 13 amino acids. This CDR3 reads CASSLSGEGGAFF. CDR3 in DNA: TGCGCCAGCAGCTTGTCCGGGGAAGGGGGAGCTTTCTTT. Full variable domain (outside the CDR3, taken from reference TRBV5-1 and TRBJ1-1): KAGVTQTPRYLIKTRGQQVTLSCSPISGHRSVSWYQQTPGQGLQFLFEYFSETQRNKGNFPGRFSGRQFSNSRSEMNVSTLELGDSALYLCASSLSGEGGAFFGQGTRLTVV.

The chain is built from TRBV3-1 (or the pseudogene TRBV3-2) and TRBJ1-2; 9 bases are a match to TRBD1. V gave up 7 bases and J gave up 4 bases; unmatched junction bases: 7. This CDR3 comprises 14 residues. In germline, CDR1 is LGHDT, CDR2 YNNKEL (reference sequence). DNA of the CDR3: TGTGCCAGCACACAGGGGGCCCTTATCTATGGCTACACCTTC. Translating it yields CASTQGALIYGYTF.

The J gene is TRBJ2-5, the V gene TRBV3-1 (or the pseudogene TRBV3-2), with D possibly being TRBD2 (6 bases). The ends were cut back, 0 bases at V and 9 bases at J, with 8 bases in the middle. Looked up from germline, CDR1 is LGHDT and CDR2 is YNNKEL (reference sequence). CDR3 length: 12 amino acids. The CDR3 spells CASSQDVAAQYF. Here the CDR3 DNA reads TGTGCCAGCAGCCAAGACGTAGCGGCCCAGTACTTC.

The chain uses TRBV7-3 and TRBJ2-5; D is uncertain. Germline V gives CDR1 SGHTA, CDR2 FQGTGA. Trimming removed 6 bases at V and 4 bases at J, with 12 bases between. This CDR3 spans 13 amino acids. The CDR3 is CASSYGIGETQYF. The CDR3 DNA reads TGTGCCAGCAGTTATGGTATCGGAGAGACCCAGTACTTC.

The V gene is TRBV13, the J gene TRBJ2-3; D gene uncertain. V was cut by 5 bases and J by 2 bases, with 14 bases left in between. Looked up from germline, CDR1 is PRHDT and CDR2 is FYEKMQ (reference sequence). This CDR3 is 15 amino acids long. The chain's CDR3 is CASSPQPWDTDTQYF. CDR3 nucleotide sequence: TGTGCCAGCAGCCCCCAGCCGTGGGACACAGATACGCAGTATTTT.

The CDR3, as DNA: TGTGCCAGCAGTTGGAGCGGGAATGAGCAGTTCTTC. Amino acid sequence: CASSWSGNEQFF. The chain has TRBV2 and TRBJ2-1; TRBD2 is a possible D gene (6 bases). CDR1 is SNHLY, CDR2 FYNNEI, per germline. Trimming removed 5 bases at V and 7 bases at J, with 9 bases between. The CDR3 is 12 amino acids.

This rearrangement joins TRBV19 to TRBJ1-2, with no clear D. The V end lost 9 bases, the J end lost 0 bases, and 17 bases lay between the germline ends. Germline CDR1 and CDR2: LNHDA and SQIVND (reference sequence). The CDR3 totals 15 residues. CDR3 nucleotide sequence: TGTGCCAGCTCTTTGGGCACTGGGGCTAACTATGGCTACACCTTC. It specifies CASSLGTGANYGYTF.

V usage is TRBV28 and J usage is TRBJ1-5, with TRBD1 matching 8 bases. The J segment lost 12 bases and the V segment lost 6 bases, leaving 13 bases of the junction unmatched. CDR3 length equals 14 residues. The V gene's germline CDR1 is MDHEN and CDR2 SYDVKM. CDR3 sequence: CASRRTGRPADQHF. For the CDR3, the DNA is TGTGCCAGCAGAAGGACAGGGAGGCCGGCCGACCAGCATTTT.

The chain joins TRBV6-5 to TRBJ1-5; D might be TRBD1 (6 bases). Trimming stripped 2 bases from V and 4 bases from J, with 6 bases between. The CDR3 sequence is 13 residues long. Germline V gene lookup returns CDR1 MNHEY and CDR2 SVGAGI. The CDR3 DNA reads as TGTGCCAGCAGTTACACAGGGAATCAGCCCCAGCATTTT. Protein sequence: CASSYTGNQPQHF.

The chain is built from TRBV7-8 and TRBJ2-1, with D unclear. The CDR3 has 13 amino acids. V was clipped by 6 bases and J by 1 base, with 7 bases between them. Germline V gene data show CDR1 as SGHVS and CDR2 as FQNEAQ. For the CDR3, the DNA is TGTGCCAGCAGACTGGGGTCCTACAATGAGCAGTTCTTC. Protein product: CASRLGSYNEQFF.

The V call is TRBV6-4, the J call TRBJ2-2; possibly TRBD1 or TRBD2 for D (5 bases each). Germline CDR1 and CDR2: MRHNA and SNTAGT. Trimming cost V 4 bases and J 0 bases, with 15 bases left between them. This CDR3 spans 17 amino acids. The CDR3 spells CASSGDVGTANTGELFF. CDR3 in DNA: TGTGCCAGCAGTGGGGACGTAGGGACGGCGAACACCGGGGAGCTGTTTTTT.

The chain joins TRBV12-5 to TRBJ2-1; 14 bases match TRBD2. J lost 4 bases, V lost 6 bases, and 8 bases had no gene match. The CDR3 spans 17 residues. Per germline, CDR1 LGHNT and CDR2 FRNRAP. CDR3 DNA sequence: TGTGCTAGTGGCTCGAGACTAGCGGGGGGGATTTACAATGAGCAGTTCTTC. It is translated as CASGSRLAGGIYNEQFF.

The chain employs TRBV5-1 and TRBJ2-6; D assignment may be TRBD1 or TRBD2 (5 bases each). Per the germline V gene, CDR1 is SGHRS and CDR2 is YFSETQ. V was pared by 3 bases and J by 2 bases, with 21 bases between. CDR3 length equals 19 residues. In DNA, the CDR3 is TGCGCCAGCAGCTCTGGATCCGGGACGGTAATTGCTGGGGCCAACGTCCTGACTTTC. Translation gives CASSSGSGTVIAGANVLTF.